What follows are 21 T cell receptor beta chains derived from one specimen sequenced in a study of T cell responses to AZD1222 COVID-19 vaccine. Generated by immunoSEQ multiplex PCR, the TCRdb table keeps only in-frame clones and is missing some. The sample has 100,000 or so clones, about 89% seen once; the top ten hold about 3.7%. Source: peripheral blood, taken on day 0 of AZD1222 vaccination. These receptors were taken from an adult in good health.

This clone has just one count. The chain uses TRBV30 and TRBJ1-2; D perhaps matches TRBD1 (5 bases). Per the germline V gene, CDR1 is GTSNPN and CDR2 is SVGIG (reference sequence). V lost 0 bases, J lost 7 bases, and 6 bases lay in between. The CDR3 length is 11 residues. The CDR3 DNA sequence: TGTGCCTGGAGTGTCGGGGGTGGCTACACCTTC. This gives the protein CAWSVGGGYTF.

The chain links TRBV19 to TRBJ1-2; D is unresolved. Trimming took 1 base from V and 0 from J, leaving 9 bases between them. Germline CDR1 LNHDA, CDR2 SQIVND (reference sequence). CDR3 length equals 15 residues. This CDR3 reads CASSIVSRANYGYTF. Here the CDR3 DNA reads TGTGCCAGTAGTATAGTTTCCCGAGCTAACTATGGCTACACCTTC.

This rearrangement joins TRBV5-8 to TRBJ1-2, with no clear D. CDR1 is SGHTS, CDR2 YDEGEE, per germline. The CDR3 is 13 residues long. Trimming removed 1 base from V and 6 bases from J, with 10 bases in between. The CDR3 DNA is TGTGCCAGCAGCTTGAGAGTTGCGGATGGCTACACCTTC. Its protein is CASSLRVADGYTF.

The chain combines TRBV20-1 with TRBJ2-3, with D hard to call. The germline V and J ends were trimmed by 5 bases and 4 bases, with 7 bases remaining between them. CDR3 length: 11 amino acids. CDR1 is DFQATT, CDR2 SNEGSKA, per germline (reference sequence). The CDR3 sequence is CSAARADTQYF. CDR3 in DNA: TGCAGTGCTGCTAGAGCAGATACGCAGTATTTT.

About this clone itself: The same CDR3 can be traced to other DNA sequences in this sample. The rearrangement uses TRBV7-2 and TRBJ1-2; D not resolved. From germline, CDR1 is SGHTA and CDR2 FQGNSA. The CDR3 has 13 amino acids. Trimming left V 1 base short and J 3 bases short, with 6 bases between. CDR3 in amino acids: CASSLGQDYGYTF. In nucleotides, the CDR3 is TGTGCCAGCAGCTTAGGGCAGGACTATGGCTACACCTTC.

The CDR3 region is CASSLAQYSYEQYF. The CDR3 coding sequence is TGTGCCAGCAGCTTAGCACAGTACTCCTACGAGCAGTACTTC. This sequence joins TRBV7-2 and TRBJ2-7; D is unclear. V gave up 0 bases and J gave up 0 bases, with 6 bases separating them. CDR1 is SGHTA and CDR2 is FQGNSA in the germline V gene. This CDR3 is 14 amino acids long.

The chain recombines TRBV19 with TRBJ2-1, with TRBD1 matching 8 bases. V shed 4 bases, J shed 9 bases, and the junction held 11 bases outside the gene matches. The germline V gene has CDR1 LNHDA and CDR2 SQIVND (reference sequence). The CDR3 has 15 amino acids. The DNA for the CDR3 is TGTGCCAGTAGTACCCAGTTAAGACAGGGGAGTGAGCAGTTCTTC. Its protein product is CASSTQLRQGSEQFF. Full variable domain (rest looked up from reference TRBV19 and TRBJ2-1): DGGITQSPKYLFRKEGQNVTLSCEQNLNHDAMYWYRQDPGQGLRLIYYSQIVNDFQKGDIAEGYSVSREKKESFPLTVTSAQKNPTAFYLCASSTQLRQGSEQFFGPGTRLTVL.

The gene calls are TRBV5-1 and TRBJ1-2; D unclear. From germline, CDR1 is SGHRS and CDR2 YFSETQ. This CDR3 contains 15 residues. Trimming took off 0 bases at V and 4 bases at J, with 13 bases between the two ends. This chain's CDR3 is CASSLAEGRVYGYTF. CDR3 DNA sequence: TGCGCCAGCAGCTTGGCCGAGGGAAGGGTCTATGGCTACACCTTC.

This sequence joins TRBV21-1 and TRBJ1-5; TRBD1 reflects the table's D call only, with no check against the DNA. TRBV21-1 is labeled a pseudogene. The CDR3 is made up of 20 amino acids. The CDR3 DNA is TGTGCCAGCAGCAAACCACCTAGGGCCACAGGGGCTTATAGCAATCAGCCCCAGCATTTT. This sequence encodes CASSKPPRATGAYSNQPQHF.

The V gene is TRBV5-4, the J gene TRBJ2-7; D perhaps matches TRBD1 (6 bases). The CDR3 covers 12 residues. CDR1 is SGHNT, CDR2 YYREEE, per germline (reference sequence). Deletions cut 0 bases from V and 6 bases from J, with 7 bases between. CDR3 DNA sequence: TGTGCCAGCAGCTTGGGGGGGCGCGAGCAGTACTTC. This codes for CASSLGGREQYF.

The chain carries TRBV6-1 and TRBJ1-2; possible D gene TRBD1, 5 bases. V lost 2 bases to trimming and J lost 4 bases, with 20 bases between them. This CDR3 has 17 amino acids. Germline values: CDR1 MNHNS, CDR2 SASEGT. CDR3 bases: TGTGCCAGCAGTGAACGGGCCACGGGACGAGGATCCTATGGCTACACCTTC. This gives the protein CASSERATGRGSYGYTF.

This chain links TRBV27 with TRBJ1-6; possibly TRBD1 for D (6 bases). The CDR3 totals 15 residues. The germline gives CDR1 MNHEY, CDR2 SMNVEV (reference sequence). The ends were cut back, 6 bases at V and 1 base at J, with 10 bases in the middle. CDR3 protein: CASSRGLSYNSPLHF. As DNA, the CDR3 is TGTGCCAGCAGCCGGGGGCTGTCCTATAATTCACCCCTCCACTTT.

The rearrangement joins TRBV6-5 to TRBJ2-1, with D perhaps matching TRBD2 (6 bases). The CDR3 is 15 amino acids. With 2 bases removed from V and 7 bases from J, the gap between germline ends came to 15 bases. CDR1 is MNHEY, CDR2 SVGAGI, per germline. The CDR3 protein is CASSYEGGGANEQFF. The CDR3 nucleotides are TGTGCCAGCAGTTACGAGGGAGGCGGGGCGAATGAGCAGTTCTTC.

The chain is built from TRBV28 and TRBJ1-2; D not certain. V was pared by 3 bases and J by 4 bases, with 9 bases between. The germline gives CDR1 MDHEN, CDR2 SYDVKM. The CDR3 runs 13 residues. CDR3 residues: CASSLTEGYGYTF. In nucleotides, the CDR3 is TGTGCCAGCAGTTTGACCGAAGGCTATGGCTACACCTTC.

V is TRBV7-8 and J is TRBJ1-2, with a possible D match to TRBD1 (5 bases). This CDR3 has 14 residues. CDR1 and CDR2 from the germline V gene are SGHVS and FQNEAQ. V gave up 10 bases and J gave up 5 bases, with 20 bases separating them. CDR3 DNA sequence: TGTGCCACCCGAACGGGGGGGGTAGGATATGGCTACACCTTC. Translated, it gives CATRTGGVGYGYTF. The full variable domain, in which reference TRBV7-8 and TRBJ1-2 provide the parts outside the CDR3, is GAGVSQSPRYKVAKRGQDVALRCDPISGHVSLFWYQQALGQGPEFLTYFQNEAQLDKSGLPSDRFFAERPEGSVSTLKIQRTQQEDSAVYLCATRTGGVGYGYTFGSGTRLTVV.

The chain employs TRBV6-2 or TRBV6-3 and TRBJ1-1; a weak D match, TRBD1 (5 bases). Germline V gene data show CDR1 as MNHEY and CDR2 as SVGEGT. This CDR3 comprises 15 residues. Trimming took off 1 base at V and 7 bases at J, with 16 bases between the two ends. Written as DNA, the CDR3 is TGTGCCAGCAGTTACTGGTTTGGGGCCGCTCTTGAAGCTTTCTTT. Amino acid sequence: CASSYWFGAALEAFF.

The chain is built from TRBV7-3 and TRBJ2-1; tentatively, D is TRBD1 (5 bases). This CDR3 spans 14 amino acids. CDR1 and CDR2 (germline): SGHTA, FQGTGA. The V end was cut by 3 bases, the J end by 7 bases, with 13 bases between. CDR3 sequence reads: CASSLKTDTNEQFF. The DNA of the CDR3 is TGTGCCAGCAGCTTGAAGACAGATACTAATGAGCAGTTCTTC.

The rearrangement uses TRBV15 and TRBJ2-5; tentatively, D is TRBD1 (5 bases). V was cut by 3 bases and J by 4 bases, with 18 bases left in between. The CDR3 runs 16 residues. CDR1 and CDR2 from the germline V gene are LNHNV and YYDKDF (reference sequence). The CDR3: CATSSNHRSGAETQYF. The CDR3 DNA is TGTGCCACCAGCAGCAACCACCGGAGTGGGGCAGAGACCCAGTACTTC. Together with reference TRBV15 and TRBJ2-5, the CDR3 gives the full variable domain: DAMVIQNPRYQVTQFGKPVTLSCSQTLNHNVMYWYQQKSSQAPKLLFHYYDKDFNNEADTPDNFQSRRPNTSFCFLDIRSPGLGDTAMYLCATSSNHRSGAETQYFGPGTRLLVL.

J is TRBJ2-3 and V is TRBV13, with 10 bases fitting TRBD2. This CDR3 comprises 16 residues. Germline assignment: CDR1 PRHDT and CDR2 FYEKMQ (reference sequence). V shed 4 bases and J 3 bases; nucleotides not matched to a gene: 7. DNA for the CDR3: TGTGCCAGCAGCTCCTTAGCGGGGGGAAATACAGATACGCAGTATTTT. This encodes CASSSLAGGNTDTQYF.

CDR3 region: CASSSQTGGYGYTF. The CDR3, as DNA: TGTGCCAGCAGCAGCCAGACAGGGGGCTATGGCTACACCTTC. The chain has TRBV21-1 and TRBJ1-2; TRBD1 is the table's D call, not checked against the DNA. TRBV21-1 is recorded as a pseudogene. The CDR3 covers 14 residues.

V usage is TRBV3-1 (or the pseudogene TRBV3-2) and J usage is TRBJ1-3; D not certain. Per germline, CDR1 LGHDT and CDR2 YNNKEL (reference sequence). V lost 0 bases to trimming and J lost 2 bases, with 8 bases between them. The CDR3 runs to 15 residues. The CDR3 DNA reads as TGTGCCAGCAGCCAAGATTTCAGTCCTGGAAACACCATATATTTT. It translates to CASSQDFSPGNTIYF.